The entry below describes one TCR beta chain. The antigen is not known. The PCR contained 60 Vbeta and 13 Jbeta primers. Here immunoSEQ multiplex PCR was the method, and the copy in TCRdb shows in-frame clones only, minus some. The table shows 90,000 to 100,000 clones, with approximately 80% occurring only once. The sample is drawn from a study of cytomegalovirus exposure and HLA in healthy donors. Overall study findings and caveats: A later analysis, which compared TCR beta chains of equal frequency, found the HLA-associated ones more clonally expanded. TCR beta chain V- and J-gene trimming was linked, in a later analysis, to a missense variant in DCLRE1C.

This CDR3 has 16 residues. Germline trimming cut 1 base from V and 1 base from J; bases unmatched to any gene: 6. CDR1 is SGHNT, CDR2 YENEEA, per germline. The sample consisted of PBMCs. The source is a man aged 18-30 years in good health and CMV-seronegative. This chain links TRBV11-3 with TRBJ2-5; the match to TRBD1 covers 7 bases. DNA for the CDR3: TGTGCCAGCAGCTTAGGGGCAGGGGGTGGCCAAGAGACCCAGTACTTC. Its protein is CASSLGAGGGQETQYF.